What follows are 20 T cell receptor beta chains derived from one specimen sequenced in a study of CD8+ T cells in alopecia areata. Documented treatment: oral pan-JAK inhibitor, 5-10 mg twice daily. The authors extracted RNA and reverse transcribed it into cDNA as the sequencing template. The repertoire was sequenced with immunoSEQ multiplex PCR; TCRdb's copy has only in-frame clones and lacks some. The sample has about 210,000 clones; roughly 64% are singletons. The material was CD4+ T cells sorted from blood, obtained at week 4, from a patient treated with tofacitinib. These receptor sequences come from a human donor with alopecia areata.

The gene calls are TRBV7-2 and TRBJ2-1; D might be TRBD2 (6 bases). The CDR3 runs 13 residues. Trimming removed 1 base from V and 5 bases from J, with 6 bases in between. Per germline, CDR1 SGHTA and CDR2 FQGNSA. The DNA of the CDR3 is TGTGCCAGCAGCTTAGGGACTAACAATGAGCAGTTCTTC. This translates into CASSLGTNNEQFF.

The chain carries TRBV19 and TRBJ2-6, with 7 nucleotides matching TRBD2. V was pared by 10 bases and J by 0 bases, with 12 bases of the junction left unmatched. This CDR3 has 17 residues. Looked up from germline, CDR1 is LNHDA and CDR2 is SQIVND (reference sequence). CDR3 region: CATAQRGRSSGANVLTF. The DNA of the CDR3 is TGTGCCACCGCGCAGCGGGGCCGTAGCTCTGGGGCCAACGTCCTGACTTTC. Complete variable domain (other parts from reference TRBV19 and TRBJ2-6): DGGITQSPKYLFRKEGQNVTLSCEQNLNHDAMYWYRQDPGQGLRLIYYSQIVNDFQKGDIAEGYSVSREKKESFPLTVTSAQKNPTAFYLCATAQRGRSSGANVLTFGAGSRLTVL.

V is TRBV7-2 and J is TRBJ2-5; D unresolved. The CDR3 covers 11 residues. V was shortened by 5 bases and J by 3 bases, with 4 bases between the two germline ends. CDR1 and CDR2 from the germline V gene are SGHTA and FQGNSA. The DNA of the CDR3 is TGTGCCAGCAGCCCTAAAGAGACCCAGTACTTC. Amino acids: CASSPKETQYF.

This clone was counted only a few times. The gene calls are TRBV4-3 and TRBJ2-5; tentatively, D is TRBD2 (6 bases). CDR3 length equals 15 residues. Germline V lookup: CDR1 LGHNA, CDR2 YSLEER. The V end lost 0 bases, the J end lost 5 bases, and 13 bases lay between the germline ends. The CDR3 region is CASSQDFAGLETQYF. DNA of the CDR3: TGCGCCAGCAGCCAAGATTTCGCGGGGTTGGAGACCCAGTACTTC.

The chain links TRBV29-1 to TRBJ2-5, with TRBD2 matching over 7 bases. Looked up from germline, CDR1 is SQVTM and CDR2 is ANQGSEA. Germline trimming cut 7 bases from V and 5 bases from J; bases unmatched to any gene: 13. This CDR3 is built from 14 residues. For the CDR3, the DNA is TGCAGCGGGAAGATCGGGCAGGGAGGGGAGACCCAGTACTTC. It is translated as CSGKIGQGGETQYF.

The V and J genes are TRBV6-5 and TRBJ1-5; D possibly corresponds to TRBD1 (6 bases). The CDR3 length is 14 residues. Germline loops: CDR1 MNHEY, CDR2 SVGAGI. Trimming shortened V by 5 bases and J by 6 bases, and 14 bases separated the two germline ends. CDR3 residues: CASSPMGGLQPQHF. In nucleotides, the CDR3 is TGTGCCAGCAGTCCTATGGGGGGGCTTCAGCCCCAGCATTTT.

The genes are TRBV5-1 and TRBJ2-7; 7 bases align to TRBD2. V shed 0 bases and J 0 bases; nucleotides not matched to a gene: 3. Germline loops: CDR1 SGHRS, CDR2 YFSETQ. This CDR3 region has 15 residues. As DNA, the CDR3 is TGCGCCAGCAGCTTGGCCGGGGGGATCTCCTACGAGCAGTACTTC. Residues: CASSLAGGISYEQYF.

V usage is TRBV2 and J usage is TRBJ1-1; D not resolved. This CDR3 comprises 12 residues. The germline CDR1 and CDR2 sequences are SNHLY and FYNNEI. The V and J ends lost 5 bases and 2 bases respectively, with 6 bases between them. Here the CDR3 DNA reads TGTGCCAGCAGTAGGGTTAACACTGAAGCTTTCTTT. It codes for CASSRVNTEAFF.

CDR3 bases: TGTGCCACCGGCCCCAGGACGGGGGGGTTGGATGAGCAGTTCTTC. This codes for CATGPRTGGLDEQFF. This chain links TRBV10-3 with TRBJ2-1; 8 positions match TRBD2. The CDR3 loop spans 15 amino acids. From germline, CDR1 is ENHRY and CDR2 SYGVKD. V was pared by 10 bases and J by 8 bases, with 16 bases of the junction left unmatched.

V and J are TRBV30 and TRBJ1-3, with 7 bases that match TRBD1. Germline values: CDR1 GTSNPN, CDR2 SVGIG (reference sequence). The CDR3 runs 13 residues. V shed 4 bases, J shed 2 bases, and the junction held 2 bases outside the gene matches. The CDR3 DNA sequence: TGTGCCTGGACAACAGGGGCTGGAAACACCATATATTTT. It yields the protein CAWTTGAGNTIYF.

The rearrangement uses TRBV29-1 and TRBJ2-2; D is possibly TRBD2 (6 bases). V was clipped by 7 bases and J by 6 bases, with 9 bases between them. CDR1 and CDR2 (germline): SQVTM, ANQGSEA. The CDR3 covers 11 residues. The CDR3 DNA reads TGCAGCGCCGGGGGTTCCGGGGAGCTGTTTTTT. It is translated as CSAGGSGELFF.

The chain couples TRBV27 to TRBJ2-2, with D possibly matching TRBD2 (5 bases). Looked up from germline, CDR1 is MNHEY and CDR2 is SMNVEV (reference sequence). The CDR3 runs to 15 residues. V dropped 3 bases and J dropped 3 bases, with 11 bases sitting between them. CDR3 bases: TGTGCCAGCAGTTTTTGGGGAGTGGACACCGGGGAGCTGTTTTTT. It is translated as CASSFWGVDTGELFF.

Notes on this clone: This same CDR3 is encoded by further DNA sequences in the sample. This sequence joins TRBV30 and TRBJ1-1; D not resolved. CDR1 is GTSNPN, CDR2 SVGIG, per germline (reference sequence). This CDR3 is built from 13 residues. The V and J ends lost 0 bases and 1 base respectively, with 6 bases between them. Here the CDR3 reads CAWSVGGNTEAFF. CDR3 nucleotides: TGTGCCTGGAGTGTAGGCGGGAACACTGAAGCTTTCTTT.

This clone was detected only a few times. This chain links TRBV5-4 with TRBJ2-5; perhaps D is TRBD1 or TRBD2 (7 bases each). Germline V gene sequence: CDR1 SGHNT, CDR2 YYREEE (reference sequence). The ends were cut back, 6 bases at V and 5 bases at J, with 20 bases in the middle. This CDR3 is 15 amino acids long. This chain's CDR3 is CASTPGRGGSETQYF. CDR3 sequence (DNA): TGTGCCAGCACCCCAGGCAGGGGGGGGTCGGAGACCCAGTACTTC.

This chain links TRBV6-5 with TRBJ2-7; 10 nucleotides agree with TRBD1. CDR1 and CDR2 (germline): MNHEY, SVGAGI. The CDR3 runs to 14 residues. V was pared by 6 bases and J by 4 bases, with 6 bases of the junction left unmatched. The CDR3 region is CASRSGTGVYEQYF. The CDR3 DNA reads TGTGCCAGCAGGTCCGGGACAGGGGTGTACGAGCAGTACTTC.

The V call is TRBV18, the J call TRBJ2-6, with D unclear. Looked up from germline, CDR1 is KGHSH and CDR2 is LQKENI. The germline V and J ends were trimmed by 3 bases and 3 bases, with 0 bases remaining between them. This CDR3 has 12 amino acids. The CDR3 sequence is CASSPGANVLTF. The DNA for the CDR3 is TGTGCCAGCTCACCTGGGGCCAACGTCCTGACTTTC.

This sequence joins TRBV6-5 and TRBJ1-5; D remains unclear. This CDR3 has 13 amino acids. From germline, CDR1 is MNHEY and CDR2 SVGAGI. The germline V and J ends were trimmed by 5 bases and 4 bases, with 9 bases remaining between them. CDR3 bases: TGTGCCAGCAGTCGATCCTATAATCAGCCCCAGCATTTT. It yields the protein CASSRSYNQPQHF.

V usage is TRBV6-6 and J usage is TRBJ1-5, with 8 bases identical to TRBD1. CDR3 length: 15 amino acids. The V segment lost 0 bases and the J segment 7 bases; nucleotides outside the gene matches: 5. CDR1 MNHNY and CDR2 SVGAGI come from the germline V gene (reference sequence). The CDR3 sequence is CASSYSPSGGQPQHF. The CDR3 coding sequence is TGTGCCAGCAGTTACTCGCCCTCAGGGGGCCAGCCCCAGCATTTT.

The J gene is TRBJ2-2, the V gene TRBV4-3; the D gene is possibly TRBD1 (5 bases). The V and J ends lost 0 bases and 5 bases respectively, with 10 bases between them. CDR1 LGHNA and CDR2 YSLEER come from the germline V gene. The CDR3 is made up of 15 amino acids. The CDR3 nucleotides read TGCGCCAGCAGCCAAGAGGACACTGGGACCGGGGAGCTGTTTTTT. This sequence encodes CASSQEDTGTGELFF.

The chain is built from TRBV19 and TRBJ1-1, with D possibly being TRBD1 (5 bases). The germline V and J ends were trimmed by 9 bases and 5 bases, with 19 bases remaining between them. Germline CDR1 reads LNHDA; CDR2 reads SQIVND (reference sequence). There are 14 residues in the CDR3. The CDR3 DNA is TGTGCCAGCTTCACCCCCGGGGCCAGGACTGAAGCTTTCTTT. Translation gives CASFTPGARTEAFF.